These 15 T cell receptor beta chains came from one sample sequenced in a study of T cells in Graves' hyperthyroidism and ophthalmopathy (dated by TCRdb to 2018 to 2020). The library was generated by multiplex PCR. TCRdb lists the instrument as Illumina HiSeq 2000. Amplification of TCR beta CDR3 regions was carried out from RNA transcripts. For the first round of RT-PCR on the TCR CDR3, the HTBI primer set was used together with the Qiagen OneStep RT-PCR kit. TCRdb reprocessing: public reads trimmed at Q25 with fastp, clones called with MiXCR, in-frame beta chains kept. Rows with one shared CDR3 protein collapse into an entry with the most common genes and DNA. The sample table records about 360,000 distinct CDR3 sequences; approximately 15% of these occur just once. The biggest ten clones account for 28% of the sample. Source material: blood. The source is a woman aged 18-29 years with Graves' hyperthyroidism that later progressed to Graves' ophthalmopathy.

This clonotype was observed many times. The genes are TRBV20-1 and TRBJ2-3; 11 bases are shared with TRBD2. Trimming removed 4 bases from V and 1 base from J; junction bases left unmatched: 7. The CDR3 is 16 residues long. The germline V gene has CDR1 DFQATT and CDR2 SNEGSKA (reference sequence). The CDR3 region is CSAKSGTSGGTDTQYF. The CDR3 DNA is TGCAGTGCTAAATCCGGGACTAGCGGCGGCACAGATACGCAGTATTTT.

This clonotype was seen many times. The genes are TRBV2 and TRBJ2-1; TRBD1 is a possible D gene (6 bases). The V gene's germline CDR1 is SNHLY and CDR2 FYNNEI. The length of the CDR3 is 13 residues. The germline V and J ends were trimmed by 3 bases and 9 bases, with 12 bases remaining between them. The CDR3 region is CASSDLRGGEQFF. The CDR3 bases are TGTGCCAGCAGTGACTTGCGAGGGGGTGAGCAGTTCTTC.

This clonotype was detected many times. Written as DNA, the CDR3 is TGTGCCAGCAGCCCGGTTGGTGCGGGACTAACCAACTACGAGCAGTACTTC. As protein: CASSPVGAGLTNYEQYF. The chain is built from TRBV28 and TRBJ2-7; 7 bases map to TRBD2. Germline values: CDR1 MDHEN, CDR2 SYDVKM. The CDR3 sequence is 17 residues long. Losses at the gene ends were 6 bases for V and 3 bases for J; bases not matched to a gene: 17.

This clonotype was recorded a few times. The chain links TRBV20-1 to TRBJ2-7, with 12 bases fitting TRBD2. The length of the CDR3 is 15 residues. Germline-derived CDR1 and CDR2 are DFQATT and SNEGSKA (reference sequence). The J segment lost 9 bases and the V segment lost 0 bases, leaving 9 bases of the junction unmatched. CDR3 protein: CSARDHGLAGFVQYF. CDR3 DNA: TGCAGTGCTAGAGATCACGGACTAGCGGGATTCGTGCAGTACTTC.

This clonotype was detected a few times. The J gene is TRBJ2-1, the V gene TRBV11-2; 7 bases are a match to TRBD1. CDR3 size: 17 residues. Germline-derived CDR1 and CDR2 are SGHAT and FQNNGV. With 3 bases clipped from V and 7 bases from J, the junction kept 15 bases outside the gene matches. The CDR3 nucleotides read TGTGCCAGCAGCTTGGGACAGAGAAGGAACCTGGGGAATGAGCAGTTCTTC. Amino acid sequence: CASSLGQRRNLGNEQFF. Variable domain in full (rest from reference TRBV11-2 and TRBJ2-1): EAGVAQSPRYKIIEKRQSVAFWCNPISGHATLYWYQQILGQGPKLLIQFQNNGVVDDSQLPKDRFSAERLKGVDSTLKIQPAKLEDSAVYLCASSLGQRRNLGNEQFFGPGTRLTVL.

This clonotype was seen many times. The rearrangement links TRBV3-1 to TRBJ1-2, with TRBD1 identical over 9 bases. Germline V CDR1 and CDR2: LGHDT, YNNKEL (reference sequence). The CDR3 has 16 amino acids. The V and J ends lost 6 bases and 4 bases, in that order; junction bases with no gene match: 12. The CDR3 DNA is TGTGCCAGCAGGGGGGACAGGGTGATGGGGGGCTATGGCTACACCTTC. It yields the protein CASRGDRVMGGYGYTF.

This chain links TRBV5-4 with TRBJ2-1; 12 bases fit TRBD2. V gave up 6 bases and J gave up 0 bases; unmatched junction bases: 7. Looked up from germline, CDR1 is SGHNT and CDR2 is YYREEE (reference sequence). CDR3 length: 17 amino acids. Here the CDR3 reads CASTLGLAGSSYNEQFF. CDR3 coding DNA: TGTGCCAGCACCCTGGGACTAGCGGGCAGCTCCTACAATGAGCAGTTCTTC.

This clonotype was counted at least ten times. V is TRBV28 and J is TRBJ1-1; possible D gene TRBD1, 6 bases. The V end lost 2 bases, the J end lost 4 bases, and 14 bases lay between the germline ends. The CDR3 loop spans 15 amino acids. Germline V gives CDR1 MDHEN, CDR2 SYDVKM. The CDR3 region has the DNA TGTGCCAGCAGTTTAGGAGGGGGTTCTTTCACTGAAGCTTTCTTT. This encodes CASSLGGGSFTEAFF.

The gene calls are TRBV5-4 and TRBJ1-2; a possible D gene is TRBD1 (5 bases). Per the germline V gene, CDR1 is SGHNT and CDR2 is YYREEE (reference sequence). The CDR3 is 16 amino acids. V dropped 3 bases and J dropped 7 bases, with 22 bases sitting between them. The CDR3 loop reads CASSSGMLGDVGGYTF. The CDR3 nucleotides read TGTGCCAGCAGCTCGGGAATGTTGGGGGATGTAGGTGGCTACACCTTC.

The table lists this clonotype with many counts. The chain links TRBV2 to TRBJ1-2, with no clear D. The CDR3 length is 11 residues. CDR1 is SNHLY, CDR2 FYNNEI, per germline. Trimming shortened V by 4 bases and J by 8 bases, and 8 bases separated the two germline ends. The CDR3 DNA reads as TGTGCCAGCAGTGGAGGGTTAGGCTACACCTTC. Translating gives CASSGGLGYTF.

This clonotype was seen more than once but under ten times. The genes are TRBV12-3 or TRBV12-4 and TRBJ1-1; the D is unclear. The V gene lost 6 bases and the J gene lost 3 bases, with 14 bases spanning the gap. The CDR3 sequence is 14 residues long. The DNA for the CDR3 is TGTGCCAGCAGAACGGACTGGGGTGACACTGAAGCTTTCTTT. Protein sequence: CASRTDWGDTEAFF.

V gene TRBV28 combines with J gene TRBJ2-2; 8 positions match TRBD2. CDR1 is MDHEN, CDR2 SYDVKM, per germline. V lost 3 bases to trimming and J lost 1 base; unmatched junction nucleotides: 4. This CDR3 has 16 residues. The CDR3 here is CASSFPLAGNTGELFF. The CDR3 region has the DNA TGTGCCAGCAGTTTTCCTCTAGCGGGGAACACCGGGGAGCTGTTTTTT. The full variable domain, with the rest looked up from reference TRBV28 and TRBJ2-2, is DVKVTQSSRYLVKRTGEKVFLECVQDMDHENMFWYRQDPGLGLRLIYFSYDVKMKEKGDIPEGYSVSREKKERFSLILESASTNQTSMYLCASSFPLAGNTGELFFGEGSRLTVL.

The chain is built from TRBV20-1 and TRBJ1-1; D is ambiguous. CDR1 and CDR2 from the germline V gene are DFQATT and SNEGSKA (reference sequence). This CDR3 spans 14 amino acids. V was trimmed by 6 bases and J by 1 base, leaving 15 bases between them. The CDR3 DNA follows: TGCAGTGCCTACCCCATGGGGAGGAACACTGAAGCTTTCTTT. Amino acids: CSAYPMGRNTEAFF.

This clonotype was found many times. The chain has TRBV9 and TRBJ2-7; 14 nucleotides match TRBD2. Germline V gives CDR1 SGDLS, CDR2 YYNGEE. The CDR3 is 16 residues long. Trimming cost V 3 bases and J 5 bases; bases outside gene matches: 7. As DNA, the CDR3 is TGTGCCAGCAGCGCCGGGACTAGCGGGAGTCTCAACGAGCAGTACTTC. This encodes CASSAGTSGSLNEQYF.

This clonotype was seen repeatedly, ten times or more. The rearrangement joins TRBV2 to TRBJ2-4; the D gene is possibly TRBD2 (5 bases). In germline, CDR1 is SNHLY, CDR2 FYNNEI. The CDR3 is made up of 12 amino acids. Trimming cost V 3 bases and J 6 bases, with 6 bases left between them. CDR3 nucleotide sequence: TGTGCCAGCAGTGATACTAGAAACATTCAGTACTTC. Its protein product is CASSDTRNIQYF.